This T cell receptor beta chain was found in a study of vaccination and CD4 T cells after COVID-19. Study details: Samples taken post-COVID came a median 101 days after diagnosis, ranging from 35 to 161. Post-vaccine sample collection happened at a median of approximately 74 days after dose two, ranging 14 to 241. Overlapping spike peptides served as the stimulus for the cells. These peptides came from SARS-CoV-2 and from the common cold coronaviruses HCoV-NL63, HCoV-OC43 and HCoV-229E.

With regard to this clonotype: Its antigen is unknown.

Documented treatment: roughly 11-day PBMC culture with coronavirus spike peptide pools or control peptides (ViraFEST assay). PBMCs were cultured at a few million per well with approximately 9.3 IU/ml IL-2 and about 10 ug/ml peptide pools. Germline lookup yields CDR1 DFQATT and CDR2 SNEGSKA (reference sequence). CDR3 size: 17 residues. The trim removed 2 bases at V and 0 bases at J, leaving 10 bases unmatched. The assay that was used to sequence DNA from cultured CD4+ T cells was the Oncomine TCR Beta short-read assay. TCRdb reanalysed the PCR reads using MiXCR and keeps one entry per CDR3 protein. The data contain under 15,000 distinct CDR3 sequences, roughly 60% of them seen just once; the ten biggest clones take up about 18%.

The source material was cultured CD4+ T cells from blood, sampled after SARS-CoV-2 vaccination. The V gene is TRBV20-1, the J gene TRBJ1-5; 7 bases line up with TRBD1. This sequence originates from a human donor with COVID-19. Written as DNA, the CDR3 is TGCAGTGCTAGACGGACAGGAACTCAAATTAGCAATCAGCCCCAGCATTTT. Its protein product is CSARRTGTQISNQPQHF.